This T cell receptor beta chain was captured by sequencing in a study of immune cell composition in non-small cell lung cancer. Normal lung was taken at the farthest possible site, at least 3 cm from tumour. Libraries were prepared by immunoSEQ multiplex PCR; TCRdb keeps only in-frame clonotypes and omits some of them. The data show under 20,000 clones, more than 60% seen once. Trimming pared 6 bases from V and 1 base from J, leaving 13 bases between. The CDR3 consists of 14 residues. Germline V gene data show CDR1 as ENHRY and CDR2 as SYGVKD. This same sample was also part of a study on CD4 T cells in lung cancer. That paper states: Some patients had received nivolumab or pembrolizumab before giving blood.

Sequenced input: non-adjacent lung tissue. The rearrangement links TRBV10-3 to TRBJ2-7; no clear D gene. The sequence was obtained from a human donor with non-small cell lung cancer. The CDR3 bases are TGTGCCATCAGACCCCAGACCGGGTCCTACGAGCAGTACTTC. This codes for CAIRPQTGSYEQYF.